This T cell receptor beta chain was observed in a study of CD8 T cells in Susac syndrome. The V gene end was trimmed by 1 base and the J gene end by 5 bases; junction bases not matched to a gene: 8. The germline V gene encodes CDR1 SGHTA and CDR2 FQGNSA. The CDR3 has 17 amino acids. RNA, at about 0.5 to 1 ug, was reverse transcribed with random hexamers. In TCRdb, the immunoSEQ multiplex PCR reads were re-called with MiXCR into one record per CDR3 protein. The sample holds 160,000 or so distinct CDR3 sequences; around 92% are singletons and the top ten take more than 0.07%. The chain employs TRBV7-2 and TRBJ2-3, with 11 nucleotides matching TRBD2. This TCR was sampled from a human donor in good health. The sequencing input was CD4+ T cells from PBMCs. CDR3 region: CASSLVGLAVSGDTQYF. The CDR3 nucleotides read TGTGCCAGCAGCTTAGTGGGACTAGCGGTTAGCGGAGATACGCAGTATTTT.